The present entry profiles one T cell receptor beta chain with its context. Antigen specificity is unknown. V was cut by 8 bases and J by 5 bases, with 18 bases left in between. The germline V gene has CDR1 MGHDK and CDR2 SYGVNS. The CDR3 runs to 14 residues. This specimen belongs to a study of regulatory T cells in long-lasting Graves disease. Arm-PCR of CDR3 regions and iRepertoire HTBI primers were the basis on which TCR beta libraries were built. TCRdb fed the multiplex PCR reads into MiXCR, producing one record per CDR3 protein. The table has under 500,000 distinct CDR3 sequences, less than 25% seen once; the top ten hold around 21%. Study observations and caveats: Few sampled subjects may have lowered accuracy.

Time point noted: persistent/refractory GD, antithyroid drugs over 5 years with positive TRAb. PBMC-derived RNA was used for the TCR library. As collected, the peripheral blood samples measured 7.5 to 10 milliliters each and went into EDTA tubes. The rearrangement uses TRBV25-1 and TRBJ1-1; perhaps TRBD1 as D (5 bases). The sequencing here drew on peripheral blood mononuclear cells (PBMCs), taken when the disease was refractory, from a patient treated with antithyroid drugs. The clonotype originates from a female donor with Graves disease. CDR3: CASGNTNWGTEAFF. DNA for the CDR3: TGTGCCAGCGGAAACACCAATTGGGGGACTGAAGCTTTCTTT.